The 10 T cell receptor beta chains reported below all come from one sample, sequenced in a study of blood T cells in healthy people across ages. A second PCR, run for roughly 7 to 12 cycles, used a sample-barcoded 5' primer plus a J-beta primer mix. TCRdb used MiXCR to reprocess the 5' RACE reads, holding one entry per CDR3 protein. Of hundreds of thousands of distinct CDR3 sequences listed, around 20% were seen once; the top ten hold approximately 3.6%. The specimen sequenced was blood. The receptors originated from a man in his 70s in good health.

The CDR3 DNA follows: TGTGCCAGCAGGTGGACAGGGGGACTCACTGAAGCTTTCTTT. This gives the protein CASRWTGGLTEAFF. The rearrangement links TRBV3-1 to TRBJ1-1, with 10 positions matching TRBD1. The germline V gene has CDR1 LGHDT and CDR2 YNNKEL (reference sequence). J lost 4 bases, V lost 6 bases, and 5 bases had no gene match. The CDR3 is 14 residues long.

V gene TRBV4-3 combines with J gene TRBJ1-1, with D hard to call. Germline CDR1 and CDR2: LGHNA and YSLEER. This CDR3 contains 15 residues. Trimming removed 1 base at V and 0 bases at J, with 9 bases between. The CDR3 DNA reads as TGCGCCAGCAGCCAAGTCCATGGCATGAACACTGAAGCTTTCTTT. It yields the protein CASSQVHGMNTEAFF.

This clonotype was seen more than once but under ten times. V is TRBV7-3 and J is TRBJ2-5, with D unclear. The V and J ends lost 1 base and 3 bases respectively, with 6 bases between them. From germline, CDR1 is SGHTA and CDR2 FQGTGA. The CDR3 is 13 residues long. CDR3 residues: CASSLSQEETQYF. The CDR3 bases are TGTGCCAGCAGCTTAAGTCAGGAAGAGACCCAGTACTTC.

The sample holds many counts of this clonotype. The V call is TRBV2, the J call TRBJ1-2; tentatively, D is TRBD1 (6 bases). The CDR3 is 15 residues long. Trimming took off 4 bases at V and 2 bases at J, with 14 bases between the two ends. Germline V gives CDR1 SNHLY, CDR2 FYNNEI. The CDR3 is CASSAETGRNYGYTF. The CDR3 DNA is TGTGCCAGCAGTGCAGAGACAGGCCGAAACTATGGCTACACCTTC.

This clonotype appeared a few times. V is TRBV2 and J is TRBJ2-7; D gene uncertain. CDR3 size: 14 residues. Trimming cost V 6 bases and J 4 bases, with 16 bases left between them. Germline V gene data show CDR1 as SNHLY and CDR2 as FYNNEI. CDR3 sequence: CASRWSTQKYEQYF. The CDR3 DNA reads TGTGCCAGCAGGTGGTCCACGCAGAAGTACGAGCAGTACTTC.

The gene calls are TRBV6-1 and TRBJ2-5; D is possibly TRBD1 (5 bases). The CDR3 spans 14 residues. CDR1 is MNHNS, CDR2 SASEGT, per germline. Trimming stripped 2 bases from V and 1 base from J, with 8 bases between. The CDR3 DNA reads as TGTGCCAGCAGTGAACGGACACGCCAAGAGACCCAGTACTTC. Encoded protein: CASSERTRQETQYF.

The sample holds a few counts of this clonotype. The rearrangement links TRBV18 to TRBJ2-5; D is ambiguous. Trimming removed 3 bases at V and 5 bases at J, with 16 bases between. Germline lookup yields CDR1 KGHSH and CDR2 LQKENI. The CDR3 runs 15 residues. CDR3 in amino acids: CASSPPVNFGETQYF. CDR3 bases: TGTGCCAGCTCACCGCCCGTTAACTTCGGGGAGACCCAGTACTTC.

This clonotype was found a few times. Compared with germline, one end of the junction differs, possibly owing to a read error. The V gene is TRBV29-1, the J gene TRBJ2-7; D unresolved. Germline V gene sequence: CDR1 SQVTM, CDR2 ANQGSEA. The CDR3 has 12 residues. Here the CDR3 reads CSVFSLSYEQCF. For the CDR3, the DNA is TGCAGCGTCTTCAGTCTCTCCTACGAGCAGTGCTTC.

The chain is built from TRBV3-1 and TRBJ2-5; D tentatively reads TRBD1 or TRBD2 (5 bases each). Trimming left V 3 bases short and J 1 base short, with 9 bases between. The CDR3 sequence is 14 residues long. Germline V lookup: CDR1 LGHDT, CDR2 YNNKEL (reference sequence). CDR3 nucleotides: TGTGCCAGCAGCCAGAACGGGGCCCAAGAGACCCAGTACTTC. Amino acids: CASSQNGAQETQYF.

The chain carries TRBV29-1 and TRBJ2-5, with 8 bases that match TRBD2. The CDR3 extends over 14 amino acids. The trim removed 0 bases at V and 4 bases at J, leaving 4 bases unmatched. Per germline, CDR1 SQVTM and CDR2 ANQGSEA. The DNA of the CDR3 is TGCAGCGTTGAAGAAGTAGCGGGAAGAGAGACCCAGTACTTC. It is translated as CSVEEVAGRETQYF.